The T cell receptor beta chain described here comes from a study of blood T cell repertoires in COVID-19. Participant ages covered roughly 18 to 89 years across 20 to 25 US areas. Germline assignment: CDR1 SGDLS and CDR2 YYNGEE. CDR3 length equals 15 residues. With 3 bases removed from V and 2 bases from J, the gap between germline ends came to 14 bases. Authors' analysis steps: Reference gene primer amplification gave nucleated cell count estimates. TCRdb keeps only in-frame clones here, not all; method: immunoSEQ multiplex PCR. That table is the source of V, J and clone size, and D and trimming were worked out from the DNA. The sample includes under 350,000 clones, under 90% seen only once; the top ten take around 1.9%.

The origin of this receptor is a woman in her sixties who had recovered from COVID-19. Sequenced material: PBMCs or T cells enriched from blood (not recorded which). This chain joins TRBV9 and TRBJ1-1; D may be TRBD1 (5 bases). The CDR3 is CASSGWGGRNTEAFF. CDR3 nucleotide sequence: TGTGCCAGCAGCGGCTGGGGCGGCAGAAACACTGAAGCTTTCTTT.